These 5 T cell receptor beta chains share one sample of origin, sequenced in a study of beta chain features in type 1 diabetes. Every isolated RNA sample was fully reverse transcribed, so sequencing captured expressed TCRB transcripts. The assay was immunoSEQ multiplex PCR, and TCRdb's table has in-frame clones only and misses some. The sample carries about 270,000 clones, roughly an eighth recorded once. Antigens of these TCRs are unknown. Findings of the study overall: Significant though moderate, a shortening of TCRB CDR3s appeared in all four CD4+ subsets of Type 1 diabetes patients.

Source material: naive CD4+ T cells from blood. The receptors shown here come from a man aged 30 to 45 with type 1 diabetes.

The rearrangement joins TRBV4-2 to TRBJ1-2; perhaps TRBD1 as D (5 bases). This CDR3 is 15 amino acids long. V gave up 4 bases and J gave up 3 bases, with 15 bases separating them. The germline V gene encodes CDR1 LGHNA and CDR2 YNFKEQ. CDR3 bases: TGTGCCAGCAGCCCCAGTATCGACAGACACTATGGCTACACCTTC. Its protein is CASSPSIDRHYGYTF.

This clone is a singleton in its sample. The V call is TRBV6-5, the J call TRBJ1-1; D is possibly TRBD1 (6 bases). The V and J ends lost 0 bases and 3 bases respectively, with 11 bases between them. The CDR3 has 15 amino acids. Germline CDR1 MNHEY, CDR2 SVGAGI. Here the CDR3 reads CASSYSWGQDTEAFF. Here the CDR3 DNA reads TGTGCCAGCAGTTACTCATGGGGGCAGGACACTGAAGCTTTCTTT.

The chain couples TRBV7-2 to TRBJ2-7; D is perhaps TRBD2 (5 bases). This CDR3 spans 12 amino acids. V was cut by 5 bases and J by 4 bases, with 9 bases left in between. Germline lookup yields CDR1 SGHTA and CDR2 FQGNSA. This chain's CDR3 is CASSRRWYEQYF. The CDR3 DNA is TGTGCCAGCAGCAGGAGGTGGTACGAGCAGTACTTC.

The rearrangement joins TRBV4-3 to TRBJ1-5; no clear D. Per the germline V gene, CDR1 is LGHNA and CDR2 is YSLEER. The CDR3 totals 15 residues. The germline V and J ends were trimmed by 0 bases and 7 bases, with 13 bases remaining between them. The CDR3 loop is CASSQDSAGMQPQHF. The CDR3, as DNA: TGCGCCAGCAGCCAAGATTCGGCGGGGATGCAGCCCCAGCATTTT.

The chain has TRBV28 and TRBJ2-6; no firm D call. The CDR3 is 12 residues long. Germline V gives CDR1 MDHEN, CDR2 SYDVKM. Trimming shortened V by 8 bases and J by 1 base, and 3 bases separated the two germline ends. In nucleotides, the CDR3 is TGTGCCAGCCAATCTGGGGCCAACGTCCTGACTTTC. This gives the protein CASQSGANVLTF.